This entry lists 9 T cell receptor beta chains sequenced from one sample in a study of blood T cell repertoires in COVID-19. Repertoires were generated with immunoSEQ multiplex PCR, while TCRdb's copy carries only in-frame clones and drops some. The table has around 40,000 clones, approximately 91% seen once; the top ten hold about a sixth. The sequenced sample consisted of peripheral blood. The receptors were gathered from a young woman in a cohort sampled during active COVID-19.

The chain couples TRBV19 to TRBJ2-5; 14 bases fit TRBD2. The germline V gene encodes CDR1 LNHDA and CDR2 SQIVND (reference sequence). J lost 1 base, V lost 5 bases, and 9 bases had no gene match. CDR3 length: 18 amino acids. CDR3 bases: TGTGCCAGTAGTGCCCGGGGACTAGCGGGAGTCCTCCAAGAGACCCAGTACTTC. Translating gives CASSARGLAGVLQETQYF.

The chain employs TRBV29-1 and TRBJ2-7, with 7 nucleotides matching TRBD2. V lost 5 bases and J lost 4; bases outside the gene matches: 8. This CDR3 is 13 amino acids long. Germline V gives CDR1 SQVTM, CDR2 ANQGSEA. The CDR3 region is CSVWREKPYEQYF. The CDR3 nucleotides read TGCAGCGTTTGGCGGGAGAAACCTTACGAGCAGTACTTC.

As regards this clone: Its ends do not fully match the called genes, so a read error is possible. This chain links TRBV29-1 with TRBJ2-1; D is possibly TRBD1 (5 bases). Germline CDR1 reads SQVTM; CDR2 reads ANQGSEA. This CDR3 region has 14 residues. CDR3 sequence: CSVEGALFYNEQFF. The CDR3 nucleotides read TGCAGCGTCGAAGGGGCTCTTTTCTACAATGAGCAGTTCTTC.

This clone is a singleton in its sample. V and J are TRBV5-1 and TRBJ2-7, with TRBD2 identical over 9 bases. CDR1 is SGHRS, CDR2 YFSETQ, per germline. With 1 base clipped from V and 0 bases from J, the junction kept 2 bases outside the gene matches. The CDR3 is 15 amino acids. The chain's CDR3 is CASSLNSGSSYEQYF. In DNA form, the CDR3 reads TGCGCCAGCAGCTTGAATAGCGGGAGCTCCTACGAGCAGTACTTC.

This CDR3 reads CASSLTPGLAGWDEQFF. Here the CDR3 DNA reads TGTGCCAGCAGTTTAACCCCTGGCCTAGCGGGATGGGATGAGCAGTTCTTC. V gene TRBV27 combines with J gene TRBJ2-1; 9 positions match TRBD2. Germline CDR1 and CDR2: MNHEY and SMNVEV (reference sequence). The CDR3 has 17 amino acids. V lost 2 bases, J lost 8 bases, and 13 bases stayed unmatched.

The chain uses TRBV28 and TRBJ2-1; the match to TRBD2 covers 16 bases. Germline CDR1 is MDHEN and CDR2 is SYDVKM. Trimming took 3 bases from V and 4 from J; bases not matched to a gene: 6. This CDR3 has 18 residues. DNA of the CDR3: TGTGCCAGCAGTTTCGGGACTAGCGGGAGGGCCGGATACAATGAGCAGTTCTTC. This codes for CASSFGTSGRAGYNEQFF.

V usage is TRBV27 and J usage is TRBJ1-3; TRBD1 agrees at 9 bases. Trimming cost V 0 bases and J 4 bases; bases outside gene matches: 4. CDR3 length equals 16 residues. From germline, CDR1 is MNHEY and CDR2 SMNVEV (reference sequence). For the CDR3, the DNA is TGTGCCAGCAGTTTATCGGGGACAGGGCACGGAAACACCATATATTTT. Its translation is CASSLSGTGHGNTIYF.

The chain has TRBV9 and TRBJ2-3, with a weak D call TRBD2 (5 bases). Trimming shortened V by 0 bases and J by 1 base, and 9 bases separated the two germline ends. The CDR3 has 15 residues. The germline V gene encodes CDR1 SGDLS and CDR2 YYNGEE. CDR3 loop: CASSVEGDGTDTQYF. CDR3 sequence (DNA): TGTGCCAGCAGCGTAGAGGGAGATGGCACAGATACGCAGTATTTT.

V is TRBV7-2 and J is TRBJ2-7; TRBD2 aligns across 13 bases. Germline assignment: CDR1 SGHTA and CDR2 FQGNSA. V dropped 4 bases and J dropped 2; count of bases not matched to a gene: 2. CDR3 length equals 15 residues. This chain's CDR3 is CASSSTSGRAYEQYF. The CDR3 DNA follows: TGTGCCAGCAGCTCTACTAGCGGGAGGGCCTACGAGCAGTACTTC.